This T cell receptor beta chain was retrieved from a study of T-cell memory formation after mild COVID-19. Study-level information: TCR clusters were mostly donor specific.

Study observations and caveats: Clones shrinking between day 15 and 85 showed a balanced CD4/CD8 split, and those that grew later tilted toward CD4+.

From the 5' RACE reads, TCRdb called clonotypes with MiXCR, one entry per CDR3 protein. The sample yields about 400,000 distinct CDR3 sequences, 16% seen once. About this clonotype: What it recognizes is unknown.

This CDR3 is built from 13 residues. Deletions cut 5 bases from V and 5 bases from J, with 12 bases between. The V gene's germline CDR1 is SGHVS and CDR2 FNYEAQ. The chain carries TRBV7-6 and TRBJ2-5; D tentatively reads TRBD1 or TRBD2 (5 bases each). This TCR was sampled from a man aged 18 to 29 who had mild COVID-19 (a few samples of this study predate the infection). Cell type and time point are not known. Source material: PBMCs or a T cell subset sorted from them (not recorded which). CDR3 loop: CASSPTGLETQYF. The CDR3 coding sequence is TGTGCCAGCAGCCCCACGGGGCTGGAGACCCAGTACTTC.